The next 30 T cell receptor beta chains were all read from a single sample in a study of shared clonotypes between healthy human individuals. Clones were read by immunoSEQ multiplex PCR, and TCRdb kept only the in-frame ones, dropping some. The sample yields some 1,600,000 clones, around 98% seen once. The sequencing input was naive CD4+ T cells sorted from blood. The subset here: CD45RA+ positively selected. Receptors were obtained from a man under 40 in good health.

This chain uses TRBV2 with TRBJ1-4, with 7 bases that match TRBD1. In germline, CDR1 is SNHLY, CDR2 FYNNEI. The CDR3 is made up of 12 amino acids. J lost 8 bases, V lost 6 bases, and 3 bases had no gene match. The CDR3 bases are TGTGCCAGCAGATCGGACAGGGAAAAACTGTTTTTT. Its translation is CASRSDREKLFF.

V and J are TRBV29-1 and TRBJ2-7; 9 bases are a match to TRBD1. V lost 7 bases and J lost 5; bases outside the gene matches: 6. The CDR3 sequence is 12 residues long. CDR1 is SQVTM and CDR2 is ANQGSEA in the germline V gene. CDR3 residues: CSGDRVTHEQYF. In nucleotides, the CDR3 is TGCAGCGGGGACAGGGTCACCCACGAGCAGTACTTC.

The chain joins TRBV7-2 to TRBJ2-6; a possible D gene is TRBD2 (5 bases). Between the trimmed V and J ends, which lost 5 bases and 3 bases, there was a span of 17 bases. This CDR3 comprises 17 residues. Germline assignment: CDR1 SGHTA and CDR2 FQGNSA. CDR3 protein: CASSTQHGAGGANVLTF. For the CDR3, the DNA is TGTGCCAGCAGCACCCAACACGGTGCGGGTGGGGCCAACGTCCTGACTTTC.

The chain links TRBV5-1 to TRBJ2-7, with D maybe TRBD2 (5 bases). Trimming removed 4 bases from V and 4 bases from J, with 24 bases in between. The CDR3 length is 17 residues. CDR1 and CDR2 from the germline V gene are SGHRS and YFSETQ. The CDR3 DNA follows: TGCGCCAGCAGCCTCGGTATGGAGCGGAGGCCGGCGTACGAGCAGTACTTC. Its protein product is CASSLGMERRPAYEQYF. Full variable domain (outside the CDR3, taken from reference TRBV5-1 and TRBJ2-7): KAGVTQTPRYLIKTRGQQVTLSCSPISGHRSVSWYQQTPGQGLQFLFEYFSETQRNKGNFPGRFSGRQFSNSRSEMNVSTLELGDSALYLCASSLGMERRPAYEQYFGPGTRLTVT.

J is TRBJ2-2 and V is TRBV25-1; 7 bases line up with TRBD2. The CDR3 extends over 15 amino acids. V trimming: 0 bases; J trimming: 4 bases; junction bases outside the gene matches: 2. Per germline, CDR1 MGHDK and CDR2 SYGVNS. CDR3 amino acids: CASSEYPSGTGELFF. The DNA of the CDR3 is TGTGCCAGCAGTGAATACCCTAGCGGCACCGGGGAGCTGTTTTTT. The complete variable domain, with remaining parts taken from reference TRBV25-1 and TRBJ2-2, reads EADIYQTPRYLVIGTGKKITLECSQTMGHDKMYWYQQDPGMELHLIHYSYGVNSTEKGDLSSESTVSRIRTEHFPLTLESARPSHTSQYLCASSEYPSGTGELFFGEGSRLTVL.

The chain has TRBV2 and TRBJ2-7; 13 nucleotides align to TRBD2. CDR3 size: 16 residues. V lost 6 bases to trimming and J lost 7 bases; unmatched junction nucleotides: 12. Germline V gene sequence: CDR1 SNHLY, CDR2 FYNNEI. This CDR3 reads CASSHGLAGVLEEQYF. CDR3 DNA sequence: TGTGCCAGCAGCCACGGACTAGCGGGAGTTTTAGAAGAGCAGTACTTC.

V is TRBV11-2 and J is TRBJ2-7; no clear D. Germline V gene data show CDR1 as SGHAT and CDR2 as FQNNGV. V dropped 5 bases and J dropped 1 base, with 9 bases sitting between them. The CDR3 length is 13 residues. The CDR3: CASSTRRSYEQYF. The CDR3 DNA is TGTGCCAGCAGCACTCGAAGATCCTACGAGCAGTACTTC.

In this sample, this clone turned up once. The chain is built from TRBV10-1 and TRBJ2-2, with 9 nucleotides matching TRBD2. Germline V gene sequence: CDR1 WNHNN, CDR2 SYGVQD (reference sequence). The CDR3 extends over 16 amino acids. The V gene end was trimmed by 2 bases and the J gene end by 7 bases; junction bases not matched to a gene: 8. The CDR3 nucleotides are TGCGCCAGCAGTGAGGGAGGCGGGAGGGCCGTCGGGGAGCTGTTTTTT. This codes for CASSEGGGRAVGELFF.

V usage is TRBV10-1 and J usage is TRBJ2-4; D possibly matches TRBD1 or TRBD2 (6 bases each). The CDR3 totals 14 residues. V shed 6 bases and J shed 3 bases, with 12 bases lying between them. From germline, CDR1 is WNHNN and CDR2 SYGVQD (reference sequence). The CDR3 sequence is CASSKGGDKNIQYF. CDR3 DNA sequence: TGCGCCAGCAGCAAGGGGGGAGACAAAAACATTCAGTACTTC.

This sequence joins TRBV28 and TRBJ2-7; unclear D gene. CDR1 and CDR2 (germline): MDHEN, SYDVKM. V was shortened by 8 bases and J by 7 bases, with 12 bases between the two germline ends. The CDR3 is 11 amino acids. The CDR3 loop is CASGILGEQYF. CDR3 nucleotide sequence: TGTGCCAGCGGAATACTCGGGGAGCAGTACTTC. Together with reference TRBV28 and TRBJ2-7, the CDR3 gives the full variable domain: DVKVTQSSRYLVKRTGEKVFLECVQDMDHENMFWYRQDPGLGLRLIYFSYDVKMKEKGDIPEGYSVSREKKERFSLILESASTNQTSMYLCASGILGEQYFGPGTRLTVT.

This clone was seen once. The chain employs TRBV28 and TRBJ2-5; a weak D match, TRBD2 (6 bases). Germline V lookup: CDR1 MDHEN, CDR2 SYDVKM. Trimming removed 7 bases at V and 5 bases at J, with 20 bases between. The CDR3 has 15 amino acids. CDR3 amino acids: CASTSDNARGETQYF. Written as DNA, the CDR3 is TGTGCCAGCACTTCCGACAATGCCCGGGGGGAGACCCAGTACTTC.

This clone was observed once. This chain uses TRBV2 with TRBJ2-3; D is undetermined. Germline V CDR1 and CDR2: SNHLY, FYNNEI. The V and J ends lost 6 bases and 2 bases respectively, with 15 bases between them. The CDR3 totals 15 residues. The CDR3 sequence: CASRAVRVATDTQYF. The CDR3 bases are TGTGCCAGCAGGGCCGTACGGGTGGCCACAGATACGCAGTATTTT. Using reference TRBV2 and TRBJ2-3 for the parts outside the CDR3, the full variable domain is EPEVTQTPSHQVTQMGQEVILRCVPISNHLYFYWYRQILGQKVEFLVSFYNNEISEKSEIFDDQFSVERPDGSNFTLKIRSTKLEDSAMYFCASRAVRVATDTQYFGPGTRLTVL.

In DNA, the CDR3 is TGTGCCAGCAGCTTAGGGCAGGGTGTGTCCTACGAGCAGTACTTC. Protein product: CASSLGQGVSYEQYF. V usage is TRBV7-6 and J usage is TRBJ2-7; perhaps TRBD1 as D (5 bases). V shed 1 base and J shed 1 base, with 11 bases lying between them. Germline V lookup: CDR1 SGHVS, CDR2 FNYEAQ. The CDR3 contains 15 residues.

This clone was counted a single time. The rearrangement joins TRBV30 to TRBJ2-1; D is possibly TRBD1 (6 bases). Per the germline V gene, CDR1 is GTSNPN and CDR2 is SVGIG (reference sequence). The V and J ends lost 4 bases and 10 bases respectively, with 20 bases between them. The CDR3 consists of 14 residues. The CDR3 DNA reads TGTGCCTGGATCAGGGGAACTCCATGGTGGGAGCAGTTCTTC. This gives the protein CAWIRGTPWWEQFF.

This chain connects TRBV7-9 to TRBJ1-1, with TRBD1 as a possible D gene (5 bases). The length of the CDR3 is 16 residues. Germline-derived CDR1 and CDR2 are SEHNR and FQNEAQ (reference sequence). The V and J ends lost 6 bases and 0 bases respectively, with 17 bases between them. CDR3 sequence (DNA): TGTGCCAGCAGGACAATGGCAGGGAGTATGAACACTGAAGCTTTCTTT. It encodes CASRTMAGSMNTEAFF.

The genes are TRBV28 and TRBJ2-7; TRBD1 might be the D (5 bases). V lost 2 bases and J lost 4, with 15 bases in between. CDR1 and CDR2 (germline): MDHEN, SYDVKM. The CDR3 runs to 15 residues. The CDR3 spells CASSLGSTGTYEQYF. The CDR3 DNA reads as TGTGCCAGCAGTTTAGGATCCACAGGTACTTACGAGCAGTACTTC.

This rearrangement joins TRBV27 to TRBJ2-6; D possibly corresponds to TRBD1 (5 bases). The length of the CDR3 is 13 residues. CDR1 MNHEY and CDR2 SMNVEV come from the germline V gene (reference sequence). V lost 6 bases to trimming and J lost 7 bases, with 10 bases between them. The CDR3: CASSLQGANVLTF. CDR3 DNA: TGTGCCAGCAGCCTCCAGGGAGCCAACGTCCTGACTTTC.

The chain links TRBV7-6 to TRBJ2-2; the D is unclear. Germline V CDR1 and CDR2: SGHVS, FNYEAQ. V was cut by 2 bases and J by 0 bases, with 13 bases left in between. The CDR3 runs 17 residues. As DNA, the CDR3 is TGTGCCAGCAGCTTAATTTCAAGCGCGGCGAACACCGGGGAGCTGTTTTTT. It translates to CASSLISSAANTGELFF.

The chain has TRBV7-9 and TRBJ1-3; 7 nucleotides align to TRBD1. The CDR3 loop spans 16 amino acids. The germline CDR1 and CDR2 sequences are SEHNR and FQNEAQ (reference sequence). After removal of 5 bases from V and 3 bases from J, the junction contained 10 bases not matched to a gene. CDR3 region: CASSHPPQGFGNTIYF. Here the CDR3 DNA reads TGTGCCAGCAGCCACCCACCACAGGGGTTTGGAAACACCATATATTTT. The full variable domain, completed using reference TRBV7-9 and TRBJ1-3, is DTGVSQNPRHKITKRGQNVTFRCDPISEHNRLYWYRQTLGQGPEFLTYFQNEAQLEKSRLLSDRFSAERPKGSFSTLEIQRTEQGDSAMYLCASSHPPQGFGNTIYFGEGSWLTVV.

The chain has TRBV19 and TRBJ2-1; D may be TRBD2 (7 bases). The germline V gene has CDR1 LNHDA and CDR2 SQIVND (reference sequence). V was trimmed by 4 bases and J by 12 bases, leaving 13 bases between them. The CDR3 totals 12 residues. CDR3 in DNA: TGTGCCAGTAGTAAACAGGGAGGGTGGCAGTTCTTC. Translation gives CASSKQGGWQFF.

The chain recombines TRBV12-5 with TRBJ2-5; 15 positions match TRBD2. The CDR3 has 22 residues. Germline V lookup: CDR1 LGHNT, CDR2 FRNRAP. The V gene end was trimmed by 0 bases and the J gene end by 2 bases; junction bases not matched to a gene: 16. The CDR3 nucleotides read TGTGCTAGTGGTTTGGTAATCGAGGCCGGACTAGCGGGAGGGCCCGGACAAGAGACCCAGTACTTC. This codes for CASGLVIEAGLAGGPGQETQYF.

With regard to this clone: The same CDR3 can be traced to other DNA sequences in this sample. The V call is TRBV20-1, the J call TRBJ2-5; D unresolved. The V gene lost 3 bases and the J gene lost 3 bases, with 5 bases spanning the gap. The CDR3 has 11 residues. Germline CDR1 is DFQATT and CDR2 is SNEGSKA (reference sequence). In nucleotides, the CDR3 is TGCAGTGCTAGTGCTGAAGAGACCCAGTACTTC. Residues: CSASAEETQYF.

The V gene is TRBV6-1, the J gene TRBJ1-2; 9 bases fit TRBD1. The J segment lost 6 bases and the V segment lost 6 bases, leaving 8 bases of the junction unmatched. CDR1 is MNHNS and CDR2 is SASEGT in the germline V gene. This CDR3 contains 14 residues. DNA of the CDR3: TGTGCCAGCAGGGGCCGGGACAGGGCGAATGGCTACACCTTC. As protein: CASRGRDRANGYTF.

This chain links TRBV19 with TRBJ2-5, with TRBD1 identical over 10 bases. The CDR3 is made up of 16 amino acids. V gave up 5 bases and J gave up 5 bases; unmatched junction bases: 11. In germline, CDR1 is LNHDA, CDR2 SQIVND (reference sequence). The CDR3 DNA is TGTGCCAGTAGTGTCAACCGGGACAGGGGTTGGGAGACCCAGTACTTC. This gives the protein CASSVNRDRGWETQYF.

V usage is TRBV7-6 and J usage is TRBJ2-7; no definite D call. The CDR3 spans 13 residues. Germline loops: CDR1 SGHVS, CDR2 FNYEAQ. Between the trimmed V and J ends, which lost 3 bases and 2 bases, there was a span of 8 bases. This CDR3 reads CASSFSATYEQYF. The CDR3 DNA is TGTGCCAGCAGCTTTTCGGCCACCTACGAGCAGTACTTC. The full variable domain, in which reference TRBV7-6 and TRBJ2-7 provide the parts outside the CDR3, is GAGVSQSPRYKVTKRGQDVALRCDPISGHVSLYWYRQALGQGPEFLTYFNYEAQQDKSGLPNDRFSAERPEGSISTLTIQRTEQRDSAMYRCASSFSATYEQYFGPGTRLTVT.

Worth noting for this clone: Different DNA sequences within this sample yield the same CDR3. The chain joins TRBV5-8 to TRBJ2-7; perhaps TRBD1 as D (6 bases). Trimming left V 4 bases short and J 2 bases short, with 13 bases between. The CDR3 is 14 residues long. Germline V lookup: CDR1 SGHTS, CDR2 YDEGEE. The CDR3 is CASSLDQGTYEQYF. CDR3 DNA: TGTGCCAGCAGCCTGGATCAGGGGACCTACGAGCAGTACTTC.

This chain joins TRBV5-4 and TRBJ2-5; D unresolved. CDR1 and CDR2 (germline): SGHNT, YYREEE (reference sequence). Trimming shortened V by 4 bases and J by 5 bases, and 18 bases separated the two germline ends. This CDR3 has 15 amino acids. CDR3 amino acids: CASSPKARSTETQYF. CDR3 bases: TGTGCCAGCAGCCCAAAGGCCCGGTCGACGGAGACCCAGTACTTC.

This clone has just one count. This chain uses TRBV25-1 with TRBJ2-7; D is ambiguous. The CDR3 is 12 amino acids. The germline V gene has CDR1 MGHDK and CDR2 SYGVNS. Trimming pared 3 bases from V and 5 bases from J, leaving 8 bases between. DNA for the CDR3: TGTGCCAGCAGTGATAGTTACCACGAGCAGTACTTC. Protein sequence: CASSDSYHEQYF.

The chain links TRBV19 to TRBJ2-1, with 9 bases fitting TRBD2. The CDR3 is 14 amino acids. V lost 1 base and J lost 8; bases outside the gene matches: 3. CDR1 LNHDA and CDR2 SQIVND come from the germline V gene (reference sequence). CDR3 nucleotide sequence: TGTGCCAGTAGTATAGGCGGGAGGGCTCATGAGCAGTTCTTC. It specifies CASSIGGRAHEQFF.

CDR3 residues: CASSLIQMNTEAFF. Written as DNA, the CDR3 is TGTGCCAGCAGTTTAATACAGATGAACACTGAAGCTTTCTTT. The chain uses TRBV28 and TRBJ1-1; D ambiguous. CDR1 is MDHEN, CDR2 SYDVKM, per germline. Trimming took off 2 bases at V and 0 bases at J, with 7 bases between the two ends. The CDR3 consists of 14 residues.